This T cell receptor beta chain was identified in a study of blood T cell repertoires in COVID-19. Whole-study context: The United States, Italy and Spain provided the acute and convalescent COVID-19 samples.

Data came from immunoSEQ multiplex PCR; TCRdb stores just in-frame clones and leaves some out. The table has around 300,000 clones, roughly 89% seen once. Germline V gives CDR1 SGHTA, CDR2 FQGNSA. The CDR3 loop spans 16 amino acids. V lost 5 bases, J lost 6 bases, and 9 bases stayed unmatched. Participants had their cohort set by participant-reported clinical history. Sequenced sample: PBMCs or T cells enriched from blood (not recorded which). The rearrangement joins TRBV7-2 to TRBJ2-7, with 14 bases lining up with TRBD2. The source is a woman aged 40 to 49 who had recovered from COVID-19. The CDR3 sequence is CASSLGRLAGGGEQYF. CDR3 nucleotide sequence: TGTGCCAGCAGCCTAGGGCGACTAGCGGGAGGGGGCGAGCAGTACTTC.